This is a list of T cell receptor beta chains from one sample in a study of radiation and T cells in renal cell carcinoma. The repertoire was sequenced with immunoSEQ multiplex PCR; TCRdb's copy has only in-frame clones and lacks some. This sample yields roughly 130,000 clones, of which around 89% are seen a single time; almost 6% belongs to the top ten. The sample in question was blood, obtained from a patient whose treatment included radiotherapy and nephrectomy. These TCRs come from a woman between 70 and 85 years old with renal cell carcinoma. The CDR3 runs from the conserved cysteine through the conserved F or W. Fields, in order: V gene, D gene, J gene, clone size, CDR3 protein, CDR3 DNA. D genes are given only for firm matches. Only part of the rows carry a size: once, few, many, or a class if the clone is expanded.

TRBV30,TRBD1,TRBJ1-6,once,CAWNDRGDSPLHF,TGTGCCTGGAACGACAGGGGTGATTCACCCCTCCACTTT
TRBV30,.,TRBJ2-1,once,CAWSVGASYNEQFF,TGTGCCTGGAGTGTAGGGGCTTCCTACAATGAGCAGTTCTTC
TRBV19,.,TRBJ1-2,.,CASSIDAGTINYGYTF,TGTGCCAGTAGTATAGACGCCGGGACAATTAACTATGGCTACACCTTC
TRBV11-3,TRBD1,TRBJ2-2,.,CASKQGNPGELFF,TGTGCCAGCAAACAGGGGAACCCCGGGGAGCTGTTTTTT
TRBV19,.,TRBJ2-2,.,CASSPRFVNTGELFF,TGTGCCAGTAGTCCACGTTTCGTGAACACCGGGGAGCTGTTTTTT
TRBV7-2,.,TRBJ1-5,.,CASSLVGNQPQHF,TGTGCCAGCAGCTTAGTTGGCAATCAGCCCCAGCATTTT
TRBV27,.,TRBJ1-3,.,CASRSGGAGNTIYF,TGTGCCAGCCGGAGTGGGGGTGCTGGAAACACCATATATTTT
TRBV19,.,TRBJ1-1,.,CASSIGETVNTEAFF,TGTGCCAGTAGTATAGGTGAGACGGTGAACACTGAAGCTTTCTTT
TRBV7-2,.,TRBJ1-1,.,CASSLGRTNTEAFF,TGTGCCAGCAGCTTAGGGCGGACGAACACTGAAGCTTTCTTT
TRBV5-3,.,TRBJ2-3,.,CARSLRPDRGYTDTQYF,TGTGCCAGAAGCTTGAGACCCGACAGAGGGTACACAGATACGCAGTATTTT
TRBV7-8,TRBD1,TRBJ2-7,.,CASSSPGQGANEQYF,TGTGCCAGCAGCTCCCCAGGACAGGGGGCCAACGAGCAGTACTTC
TRBV5-4,.,TRBJ2-1,few,CASSLRGGSYNEQFF,TGTGCCAGCAGCTTGAGAGGGGGTTCCTACAATGAGCAGTTCTTC
TRBV27,.,TRBJ2-5,.,CASSLEGVYETQYF,TGTGCCAGCAGTTTAGAGGGGGTCTATGAGACCCAGTACTTC
TRBV25-1,TRBD1,TRBJ2-1,.,CASRKGTGINEQFF,TGTGCCAGCAGGAAAGGGACAGGGATCAATGAGCAGTTCTTC
TRBV6-5,.,TRBJ2-3,.,CASSYRRQGGADTQYF,TGTGCCAGCAGTTACCGTCGGCAGGGGGGAGCAGATACGCAGTATTTT
TRBV15,.,TRBJ2-7,.,CATSDLLKGGPSSYEQYF,TGTGCCACCAGCGACCTCCTTAAAGGGGGTCCGAGCTCCTACGAGCAGTACTTC
TRBV30,TRBD1,TRBJ2-7,.,CALRQGSYEQYF,TGTGCCCTACGACAGGGATCCTACGAGCAGTACTTC
TRBV7-9,.,TRBJ1-1,.,CASSLRTGNTEAFF,TGTGCCAGCAGCTTAAGGACGGGGAACACTGAAGCTTTCTTT
TRBV6-1,.,TRBJ2-7,.,CASSEYTGLAYEQYF,TGTGCCAGCAGTGAATATACGGGGTTGGCCTACGAGCAGTACTTC
TRBV5-4,TRBD1,TRBJ1-1,.,CASSPQGRGTEAFF,TGTGCCAGCAGCCCACAGGGGAGGGGCACTGAAGCTTTCTTT
TRBV6-5,.,TRBJ1-1,.,CASSSGGTYTEAFF,TGTGCCAGCAGTTCTGGAGGGACCTACACTGAAGCTTTCTTT
TRBV19,.,TRBJ2-3,.,CASSIGQGRTDTQYF,TGTGCCAGTAGTATTGGGCAGGGTCGGACAGATACGCAGTATTTT
TRBV6-5,.,TRBJ1-4,.,CASSRGWTNEKLFF,TGTGCCAGCAGTCGGGGGTGGACTAATGAAAAACTGTTTTTT
TRBV27,.,TRBJ1-5,once,CASSGSGVQPQHF,TGTGCCAGCAGCGGATCGGGGGTTCAGCCCCAGCATTTT
TRBV23-1,.,TRBJ1-2,.,CASRQNAKENYGYTF,TGCGCCAGCAGACAGAACGCGAAGGAAAACTATGGCTACACCTTC
TRBV9,TRBD1,TRBJ1-2,.,CASSVTGTGIYGYTF,TGTGCCAGCAGCGTGACCGGGACAGGGATCTATGGCTACACCTTC
TRBV6-1,TRBD1,TRBJ2-5,.,CASSEDREETQYF,TGTGCCAGCAGTGAGGACAGGGAAGAGACCCAGTACTTC
TRBV5-1,.,TRBJ2-3,.,CASSLGQTFTDTQYF,TGCGCCAGCAGCTTGGGACAGACCTTCACAGATACGCAGTATTTT